This T cell receptor beta chain is from a study of T-cell reconstitution after alpha-beta-depleted transplantation in children. The TCRbeta library was prepared with unique molecular identifiers. TCRdb analysed the PCR reads with MiXCR anew, one entry per CDR3 protein. Of about 350,000 distinct CDR3 sequences listed, 15% to 20% are singletons. At least ten counts were recorded for this clonotype. The target antigen is unknown. Germline-derived CDR1 and CDR2 are SQVTM and ANQGSEA. This CDR3 region has 13 residues. After removal of 6 bases from V and 4 bases from J, the junction contained 7 bases not matched to a gene. Study-wide findings and caveats: About two months after transplant, alpha-beta T cells reportedly came from several hundred expanded graft clones.

The chain couples TRBV29-1 to TRBJ2-5; 8 bases are shared with TRBD1. This TCR was sampled from a male patient between 2 and 10 years old who had a stem cell transplant for acute lymphoblastic leukemia, so the T cells may come from the graft donor. The sequenced sample was PBMCs, mostly from graft donor cells, obtained 360 days after TCRalphabeta/CD19-depleted stem cell transplant. This CDR3 reads CSVEDRVGETQYF. CDR3 nucleotides: TGCAGCGTGGAGGACAGGGTGGGAGAGACCCAGTACTTC.